These 24 T cell receptor beta chains were sequenced from one sample in a study of T cells in women clearing cervical HPV infection. Using immunoSEQ multiplex PCR, the repertoire was profiled, and TCRdb retains in-frame clones only, with some absent. The listing records over 30,000 clones. Sequences were obtained from blood buffy coat. The receptors were sampled from a woman between 18 and 70 years old with a cervical HPV16 infection that either progressed to CIN3+ or cleared (not recorded which).

To note about this clone: The CDR3 end is not reached by the read, which stops 3 residues before it; the germline J gene fills it in. The chain has TRBV18 and TRBJ1-6, with D possibly matching TRBD1 (5 bases). CDR3 length equals 16 residues. Trimming shortened V by 3 bases and J by 7 bases, and 16 bases separated the two germline ends. CDR1 is KGHSH and CDR2 is LQKENI in the germline V gene. CDR3 sequence reads: CASSPVGGTPNSPLHF. The part of the CDR3 DNA that was read is TGTGCCAGCTCACCTGTGGGGGGAACGCCCAATTCACCC.

The covered CDR3 bases are TGTGCCAGCAGTCCCGGCCGTTCAGCAGGGACC. It codes for CASSPGRSAGT. The CDR3 in full is CASSPGRSAGTQYF. The rearrangement joins TRBV6-2 or TRBV6-3 to TRBJ2-5, with D hard to call. Coverage ceases 3 residues before the CDR3 finishes, and the germline J gene fills in the end. The V end lost 5 bases, the J end lost 7 bases, and 17 bases lay between the germline ends. Germline V CDR1 and CDR2: MNHEY, SVGEGT. The CDR3 sequence is 14 residues long.

As regards this clone: The read gets to within 3 residues of the CDR3 end, and the germline J gene fills in the rest. The genes are TRBV19 and TRBJ2-3; 11 nucleotides line up with TRBD1. J lost 7 bases, V lost 5 bases, and 8 bases had no gene match. Germline CDR1 is LNHDA and CDR2 is SQIVND (reference sequence). This CDR3 has 15 residues. The CDR3 bases that were read are TGTGCCAGTAGTTCAGGGGGACAGGGGGTGAATACG. This sequence encodes CASSSGGQGVNT. The full CDR3 sequence reads CASSSGGQGVNTQYF.

Notes on this clone: With the read ending 3 residues before the CDR3 end, the germline J gene is used to fill in that end. The V gene is TRBV7-2, the J gene TRBJ1-2; a weak D match, TRBD1 (5 bases). The CDR3 is made up of 13 amino acids. Germline-derived CDR1 and CDR2 are SGHTA and FQGNSA. The covered CDR3 bases are TGTGCCAGCAAGCGCGGGGGTTGGGGGGAA. Amino acids: CASKRGGWGE. The CDR3 as a whole reads CASKRGGWGEYTF.

As to this clone: The read comes to an end 3 residues before the CDR3 does, leaving the germline J gene to fill in the end. The genes are TRBV7-4 and TRBJ2-7; D call uncertain. CDR1 is SGHVT, CDR2 SQSDAQ, per germline. Trimming took off 3 bases at V and 0 bases at J, with 12 bases between the two ends. The CDR3 sequence is 15 residues long. Incomplete CDR3 DNA: TGTGCCAGCAGCTTTTTTCAGGAGAACTCCTACGAG. Translating gives CASSFFQENSYE. The CDR3 in its entirety is CASSFFQENSYEQYF.

To note about this clone: The read ends 3 residues early relative to the CDR3; the germline J gene fills the gap. This chain connects TRBV19 to TRBJ2-3, with a tentative D call TRBD2 (6 bases). CDR3 length: 15 residues. CDR1 and CDR2 (germline): LNHDA, SQIVND (reference sequence). Trimming left V 4 bases short and J 0 bases short, with 11 bases between. CDR3 DNA (partial): TGTGCCAGTAGTACCCCCGGGGGTAGCACAGATACG. Its translation: CASSTPGGSTDT. The whole CDR3 protein reads CASSTPGGSTDTQYF.

Notes on this clone: The sequence runs out 3 residues before the end of the CDR3; the remainder is reconstructed from the germline J gene. The chain links TRBV5-1 to TRBJ1-1; 9 bases line up with TRBD1. From germline, CDR1 is SGHRS and CDR2 YFSETQ. CDR3 length equals 13 residues. V trimming: 3 bases; J trimming: 5 bases; junction bases outside the gene matches: 2. Here the CDR3 reads CASSSTGGTEAFF. Partial CDR3 DNA: TGCGCCAGCAGCTCGACAGGGGGAACTGAA.

Here the CDR3 reads CASSLVIAGGGETQYF. CDR3 bases read: TGCGCCAGCAGCTTGGTTATAGCGGGGGGCGGAGAGACC. The chain is built from TRBV5-1 and TRBJ2-5; TRBD2 matches at 10 bases. The read ends 3 residues early relative to the CDR3; the germline J gene fills the gap. This CDR3 spans 16 amino acids. Germline V gene lookup returns CDR1 SGHRS and CDR2 YFSETQ. The V gene end was trimmed by 0 bases and the J gene end by 4 bases; junction bases not matched to a gene: 6.

On this clone itself: The missing CDR3 end, 3 residues past where the read stops, is filled in from the germline J gene. The chain carries TRBV28 and TRBJ2-3; D remains ambiguous. The CDR3 covers 14 residues. Trimming took 7 bases from V and 2 from J, leaving 13 bases between them. Germline CDR1 MDHEN, CDR2 SYDVKM. The CDR3 here is CASINTPHTDTQYF. Incomplete CDR3 DNA: TGTGCCAGCATCAACACCCCTCACACAGATACG.

Turning to this clone: The CDR3 end lies 3 residues beyond the end of the read and is filled in from the germline J gene. The chain joins TRBV5-5 to TRBJ1-2, with D unresolved. This CDR3 contains 14 residues. From germline, CDR1 is SGHKS and CDR2 YYEKEE (reference sequence). The V end was cut by 0 bases, the J end by 2 bases, with 8 bases between. The CDR3 is CASSLASGNYGYTF. CDR3 DNA, as far as it was read: TGTGCCAGCAGCTTGGCAAGCGGGAACTATGGC.

The CDR3 loop is CASSQGLDVDTQYF. CDR3 DNA, as far as it was read: TGTGCCAGCAGCCAAGGACTAGACGTGGATACG. This chain joins TRBV4-2 and TRBJ2-3, with D perhaps TRBD2 (6 bases). Read coverage stops 3 residues before the CDR3 terminus; the germline J gene supplies the remainder. The length of the CDR3 is 14 residues. Trimming stripped 1 base from V and 6 bases from J, with 11 bases between. Germline loops: CDR1 LGHNA, CDR2 YNFKEQ.

About this clone: The CDR3 is cut off 3 residues early in the read; its end comes from the germline J gene. This chain connects TRBV20-1 to TRBJ2-3, with 13 nucleotides matching TRBD2. Germline CDR1 DFQATT, CDR2 SNEGSKA (reference sequence). The CDR3 is made up of 16 amino acids. With V trimmed by 4 bases and J by 1 base, 5 bases remained unmatched. CDR3 residues: CSATRLAGGRTDTQYF. Partial CDR3 DNA: TGCAGTGCTACCAGACTAGCGGGGGGACGCACAGATACG.

A word on this clone: The CDR3 end lies 3 residues beyond the end of the read and is filled in from the germline J gene. The J gene is TRBJ2-1, the V gene TRBV20-1; TRBD1 might be the D (5 bases). Trimming pared 0 bases from V and 9 bases from J, leaving 15 bases between. This CDR3 is built from 14 residues. Germline lookup yields CDR1 DFQATT and CDR2 SNEGSKA (reference sequence). The CDR3: CSARDLGKGPEQFF. Partial CDR3 DNA: TGCAGTGCTAGAGATCTTGGTAAGGGGCCTGAG.

CDR3 sequence reads: CASSFWARNTGELFF. The part of the CDR3 DNA that was read is TGTGCCAGCAGTTTTTGGGCCAGGAACACCGGGGAG. The chain recombines TRBV27 with TRBJ2-2; D uncertain. The read gets to within 3 residues of the CDR3 end, and the germline J gene fills in the rest. V shed 3 bases and J shed 1 base, with 9 bases lying between them. The CDR3 runs to 15 residues. Germline V gene lookup returns CDR1 MNHEY and CDR2 SMNVEV (reference sequence).

To note about this clone: From the germline J gene comes the end of the CDR3, since the read stops 3 residues before it. The chain has TRBV20-1 and TRBJ2-5; 12 bases agree with TRBD2. In germline, CDR1 is DFQATT, CDR2 SNEGSKA (reference sequence). V shed 3 bases and J 5 bases; nucleotides not matched to a gene: 13. The CDR3 is made up of 17 amino acids. CDR3 DNA, as far as it was read: TGCAGTGCTAGCCTAGCGGGGGGGGGATTATCACTGGAGACC. Its translation: CSASLAGGGLSLET. The whole CDR3 sequence is CSASLAGGGLSLETQYF.

The CDR3 loop reads CASSLDRLGQPQHF. The sequenced part of the CDR3 DNA is TGTGCCAGTAGTCTCGATAGACTGGGTCAGCCC. This rearrangement joins TRBV19 to TRBJ1-5; no definite D call. Read data end 3 residues before the CDR3 end; the end is taken from the germline J gene. V gave up 5 bases and J gave up 6 bases, with 14 bases separating them. The CDR3 totals 14 residues. Germline V gene lookup returns CDR1 LNHDA and CDR2 SQIVND (reference sequence).

On this clone: The read ends 3 residues shy of where the CDR3 ends; the end is completed using the germline J gene. The rearrangement links TRBV11-2 to TRBJ2-7; tentatively, D is TRBD1 (6 bases). Germline assignment: CDR1 SGHAT and CDR2 FQNNGV. Deletions cut 5 bases from V and 4 bases from J, with 9 bases between. CDR3 size: 12 residues. The CDR3 DNA, read in part, is TGTGCCAGCAGCCCCACAGGGTACGAG. It is translated as CASSPTGYE. The CDR3 in full is CASSPTGYEQYF.

Regarding this clone: The read terminates 3 residues before the CDR3 end, so the remaining end is supplied by the germline J gene. This chain joins TRBV11-3 and TRBJ2-1; 8 nucleotides align to TRBD1. This CDR3 has 14 residues. Germline V gene sequence: CDR1 SGHNT, CDR2 YENEEA. V gave up 4 bases and J gave up 7 bases; unmatched junction bases: 6. The CDR3 spells CASSSRTGMNEQFF. The CDR3 bases that were read are TGTGCCAGCAGCTCCAGGACAGGGATGAATGAG.

As to this clone: The read finishes 3 residues shy of the CDR3 end, and the germline J gene is used to complete it. The V gene is TRBV11-2, the J gene TRBJ2-4, with 7 bases that match TRBD1. CDR1 is SGHAT and CDR2 is FQNNGV in the germline V gene. V trimming: 2 bases; J trimming: 9 bases; junction bases outside the gene matches: 10. The CDR3 contains 15 residues. The part of the CDR3 DNA that was read is TGTGCCAGCAGCTTACAGCCCCTACAGGGGTCCATT. Amino acid sequence: CASSLQPLQGSI. The CDR3 as a whole reads CASSLQPLQGSIQYF.

As regards this clone: The read stops 3 residues short of the end of the CDR3; the missing end is completed from the germline J gene. The V gene is TRBV6-2 or TRBV6-3, the J gene TRBJ1-4; D is unclear. V gave up 10 bases and J gave up 5 bases, with 14 bases separating them. The CDR3 is 13 residues long. Germline V gives CDR1 MNHEY, CDR2 SVGEGT. This CDR3 reads CATEGSNNEKLFF. CDR3 DNA, as far as it was read: TGTGCCACCGAGGGCAGCAACAATGAAAAA.

Details on this clone: The read falls 3 residues short of the CDR3 end, and the missing part is taken from the germline J gene. The chain couples TRBV19 to TRBJ1-1, with 8 bases lining up with TRBD1. From germline, CDR1 is LNHDA and CDR2 SQIVND (reference sequence). The V segment lost 6 bases and the J segment 5 bases; nucleotides outside the gene matches: 17. The CDR3 consists of 17 residues. CDR3 sequence reads: CASRGTSNTGGVTEAFF. Partial CDR3 DNA: TGTGCCAGTAGGGGCACGTCGAACACAGGGGGAGTAACTGAA. The whole variable domain, remainder taken from reference TRBV19 and TRBJ1-1, is DGGITQSPKYLFRKEGQNVTLSCEQNLNHDAMYWYRQDPGQGLRLIYYSQIVNDFQKGDIAEGYSVSREKKESFPLTVTSAQKNPTAFYLCASRGTSNTGGVTEAFFGQGTRLTVV.

As regards this clone: Sequencing ends 3 residues short of the CDR3 end; the germline J gene provides the rest. The chain links TRBV7-2 to TRBJ1-2; D is ambiguous. In germline, CDR1 is SGHTA, CDR2 FQGNSA. The CDR3 consists of 14 residues. The CDR3 spells CASSLAHGPGGYTF. CDR3 DNA (partial): TGTGCCAGCAGCTTAGCGCACGGGCCGGGGGGC.

Regarding this clone: Read sequence stops 3 residues before the CDR3 end, and the germline J gene provides the missing end. This chain uses TRBV6-2 or TRBV6-3 with TRBJ2-2, with 11 positions matching TRBD1. In germline, CDR1 is MNHEY, CDR2 SVGEGT. The CDR3 loop spans 16 amino acids. The CDR3 region is CASTGTGGIYNSPLFF. The CDR3 bases that were read are TGTGCCAGCACCGGGACAGGGGGAATCTATAATTCACCG.

Worth noting for this clone: The DNA ends 3 residues before the CDR3 does, and the rest of the CDR3 is filled in from the germline J gene. The J gene is TRBJ2-7, the V gene TRBV29-1; 10 bases match TRBD1. The V segment lost 3 bases and the J segment 5 bases; nucleotides outside the gene matches: 4. The germline V gene has CDR1 SQVTM and CDR2 ANQGSEA. CDR3 size: 13 residues. The CDR3 DNA, read in part, is TGCAGCGTTGACTCGACAGGGGGCCACGAG. The encoded protein is CSVDSTGGHE. The whole CDR3 reads CSVDSTGGHEQYF.